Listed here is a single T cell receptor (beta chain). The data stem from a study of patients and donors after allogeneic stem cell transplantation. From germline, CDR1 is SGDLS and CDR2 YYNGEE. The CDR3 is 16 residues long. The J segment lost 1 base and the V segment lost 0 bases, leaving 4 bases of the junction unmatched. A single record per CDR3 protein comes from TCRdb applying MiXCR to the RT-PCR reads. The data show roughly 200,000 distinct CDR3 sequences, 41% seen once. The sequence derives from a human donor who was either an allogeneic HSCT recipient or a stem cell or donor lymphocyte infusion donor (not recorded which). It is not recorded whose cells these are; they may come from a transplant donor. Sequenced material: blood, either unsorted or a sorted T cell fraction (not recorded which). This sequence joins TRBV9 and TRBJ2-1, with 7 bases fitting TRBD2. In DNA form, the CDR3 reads TGTGCCAGCAGCGTAGCTTGGGAGGGATCCTACAATGAGCAGTTCTTC. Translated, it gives CASSVAWEGSYNEQFF.